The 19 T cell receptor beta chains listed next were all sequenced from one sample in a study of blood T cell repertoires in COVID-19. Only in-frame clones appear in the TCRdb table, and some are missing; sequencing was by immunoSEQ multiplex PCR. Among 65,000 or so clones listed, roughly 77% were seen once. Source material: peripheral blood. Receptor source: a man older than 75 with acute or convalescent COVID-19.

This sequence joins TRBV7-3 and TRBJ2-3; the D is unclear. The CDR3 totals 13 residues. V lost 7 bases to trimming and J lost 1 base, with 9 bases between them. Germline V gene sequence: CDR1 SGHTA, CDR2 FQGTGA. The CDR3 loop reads CASTPTGTDTQYF. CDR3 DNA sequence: TGTGCCAGCACCCCCACGGGCACAGATACGCAGTATTTT. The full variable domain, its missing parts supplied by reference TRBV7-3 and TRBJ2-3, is GAGVSQTPSNKVTEKGKYVELRCDPISGHTALYWYRQSLGQGPEFLIYFQGTGAADDSGLPNDRFFAVRPEGSVSTLKIQRTERGDSAVYLCASTPTGTDTQYFGPGTRLTVL.

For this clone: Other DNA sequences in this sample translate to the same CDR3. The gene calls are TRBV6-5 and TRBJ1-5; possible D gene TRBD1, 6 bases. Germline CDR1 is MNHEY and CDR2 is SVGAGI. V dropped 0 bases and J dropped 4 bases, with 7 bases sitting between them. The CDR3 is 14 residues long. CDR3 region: CASSYSGGNQPQHF. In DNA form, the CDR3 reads TGTGCCAGCAGTTACTCAGGGGGAAATCAGCCCCAGCATTTT.

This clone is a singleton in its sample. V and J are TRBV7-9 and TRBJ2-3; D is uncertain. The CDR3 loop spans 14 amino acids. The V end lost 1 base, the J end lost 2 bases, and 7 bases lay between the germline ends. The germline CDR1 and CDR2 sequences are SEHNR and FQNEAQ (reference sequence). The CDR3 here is CASSLGQYTDTQYF. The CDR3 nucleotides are TGTGCCAGCAGCTTAGGTCAGTACACAGATACGCAGTATTTT.

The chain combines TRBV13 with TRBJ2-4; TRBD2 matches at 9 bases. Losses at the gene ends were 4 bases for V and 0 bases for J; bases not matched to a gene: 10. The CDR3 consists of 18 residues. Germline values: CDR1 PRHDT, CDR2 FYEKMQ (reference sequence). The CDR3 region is CASSSGIAGVLAKNIQYF. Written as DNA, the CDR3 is TGTGCCAGCAGCTCAGGAATAGCGGGGGTCCTAGCCAAAAACATTCAGTACTTC.

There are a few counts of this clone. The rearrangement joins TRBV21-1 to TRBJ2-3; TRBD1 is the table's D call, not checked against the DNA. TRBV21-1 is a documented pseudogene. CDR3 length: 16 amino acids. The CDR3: CASSPGEGGETDTQYF. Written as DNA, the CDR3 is TGTGCCAGCAGCCCGGGGGAAGGGGGCGAGACAGATACGCAGTATTTT.

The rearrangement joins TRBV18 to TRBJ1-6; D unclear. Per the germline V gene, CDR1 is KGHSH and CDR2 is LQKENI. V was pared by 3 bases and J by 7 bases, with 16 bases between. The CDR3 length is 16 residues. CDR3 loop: CASSPRRRENNSPLHF. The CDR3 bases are TGTGCCAGCTCACCGCGTCGTCGGGAAAACAATTCACCCCTCCACTTT.

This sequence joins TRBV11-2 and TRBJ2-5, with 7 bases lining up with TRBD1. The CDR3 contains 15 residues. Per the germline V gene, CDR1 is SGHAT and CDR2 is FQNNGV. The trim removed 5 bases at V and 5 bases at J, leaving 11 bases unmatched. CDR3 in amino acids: CASSATTGIGETQYF. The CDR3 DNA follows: TGTGCCAGCAGCGCCACGACAGGGATTGGGGAGACCCAGTACTTC.

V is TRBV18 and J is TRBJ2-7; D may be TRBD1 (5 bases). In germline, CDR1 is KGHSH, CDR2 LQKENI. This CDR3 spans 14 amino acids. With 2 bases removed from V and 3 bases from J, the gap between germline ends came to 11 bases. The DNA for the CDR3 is TGTGCCAGCTCACCAAGTGCGGACAACTACGAGCAGTACTTC. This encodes CASSPSADNYEQYF.

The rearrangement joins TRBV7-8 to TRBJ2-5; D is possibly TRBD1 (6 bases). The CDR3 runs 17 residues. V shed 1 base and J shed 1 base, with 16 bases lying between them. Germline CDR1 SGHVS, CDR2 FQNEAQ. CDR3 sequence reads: CASSLGGREGGQETQYF. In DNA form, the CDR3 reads TGTGCCAGCAGCTTAGGCGGAAGGGAAGGGGGCCAAGAGACCCAGTACTTC.

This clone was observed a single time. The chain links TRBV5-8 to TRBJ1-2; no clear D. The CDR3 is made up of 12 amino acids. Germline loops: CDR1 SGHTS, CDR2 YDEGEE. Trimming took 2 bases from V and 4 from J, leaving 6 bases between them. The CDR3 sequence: CASSFQAYGYTF. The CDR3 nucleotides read TGTGCCAGCAGCTTTCAAGCCTATGGCTACACCTTC.

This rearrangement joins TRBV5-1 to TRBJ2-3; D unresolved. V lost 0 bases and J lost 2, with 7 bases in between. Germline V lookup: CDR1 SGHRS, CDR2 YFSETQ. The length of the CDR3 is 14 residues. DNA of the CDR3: TGCGCCAGCAGCTTGGATGAGCCCACAGATACGCAGTATTTT. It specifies CASSLDEPTDTQYF.

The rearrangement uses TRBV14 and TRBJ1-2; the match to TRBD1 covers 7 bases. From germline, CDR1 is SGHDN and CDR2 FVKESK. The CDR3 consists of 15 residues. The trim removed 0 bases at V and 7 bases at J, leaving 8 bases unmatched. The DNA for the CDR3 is TGTGCCAGCAGCCAAGACCTCGGAGGGGGCCGTGGCTACACCTTC. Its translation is CASSQDLGGGRGYTF.

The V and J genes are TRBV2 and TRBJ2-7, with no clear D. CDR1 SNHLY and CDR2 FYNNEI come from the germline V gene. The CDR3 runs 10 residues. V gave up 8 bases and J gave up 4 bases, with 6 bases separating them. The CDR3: CASQNYEQYF. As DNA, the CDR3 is TGTGCCAGCCAAAATTACGAGCAGTACTTC.

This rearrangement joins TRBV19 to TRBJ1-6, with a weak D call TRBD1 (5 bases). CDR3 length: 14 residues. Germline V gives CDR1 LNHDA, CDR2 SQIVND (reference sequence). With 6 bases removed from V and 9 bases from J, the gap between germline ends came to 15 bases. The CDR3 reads CASRTRGAASPLHF. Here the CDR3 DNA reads TGTGCCAGTAGAACACGTGGGGCTGCTTCACCCCTCCACTTT.

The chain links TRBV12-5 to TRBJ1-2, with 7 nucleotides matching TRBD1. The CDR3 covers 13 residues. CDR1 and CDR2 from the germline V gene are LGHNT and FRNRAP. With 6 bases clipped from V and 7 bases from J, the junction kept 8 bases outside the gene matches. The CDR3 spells CASGPTGFPGYTF. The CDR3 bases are TGTGCTAGTGGGCCGACAGGGTTTCCTGGCTACACCTTC. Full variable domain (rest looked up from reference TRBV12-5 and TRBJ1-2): DARVTQTPRHKVTEMGQEVTMRCQPILGHNTVFWYRQTMMQGLELLAYFRNRAPLDDSGMPKDRFSAEMPDATLATLKIQPSEPRDSAVYFCASGPTGFPGYTFGSGTRLTVV.

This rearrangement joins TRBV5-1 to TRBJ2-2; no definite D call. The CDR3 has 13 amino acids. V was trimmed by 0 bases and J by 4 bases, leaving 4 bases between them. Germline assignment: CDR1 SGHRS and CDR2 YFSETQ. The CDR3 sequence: CASSLAVTGELFF. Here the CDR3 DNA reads TGCGCCAGCAGCTTGGCGGTCACCGGGGAGCTGTTTTTT.

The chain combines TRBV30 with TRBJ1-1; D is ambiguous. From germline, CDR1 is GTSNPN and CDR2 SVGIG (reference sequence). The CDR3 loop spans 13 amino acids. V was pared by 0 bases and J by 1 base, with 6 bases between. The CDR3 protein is CAWSVTRNTEAFF. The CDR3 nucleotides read TGTGCCTGGAGTGTCACCAGGAACACTGAAGCTTTCTTT.

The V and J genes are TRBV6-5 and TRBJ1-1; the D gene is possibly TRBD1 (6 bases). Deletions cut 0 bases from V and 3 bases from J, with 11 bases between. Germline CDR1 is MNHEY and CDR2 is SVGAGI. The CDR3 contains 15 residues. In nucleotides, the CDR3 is TGTGCCAGCAGTTACTCGGCAGGGGAACACACTGAAGCTTTCTTT. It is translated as CASSYSAGEHTEAFF.

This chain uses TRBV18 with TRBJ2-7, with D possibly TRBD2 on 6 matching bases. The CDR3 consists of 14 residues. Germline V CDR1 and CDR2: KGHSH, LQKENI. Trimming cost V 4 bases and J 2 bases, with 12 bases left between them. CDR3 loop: CASSLTGGTYEQYF. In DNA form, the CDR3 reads TGTGCCAGCTCACTTACCGGGGGAACCTACGAGCAGTACTTC. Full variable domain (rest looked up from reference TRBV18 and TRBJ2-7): NAGVMQNPRHLVRRRGQEARLRCSPMKGHSHVYWYRQLPEEGLKFMVYLQKENIIDESGMPKERFSAEFPKEGPSILRIQQVVRGDSAAYFCASSLTGGTYEQYFGPGTRLTVT.